Included here is one T cell receptor beta chain sequence, with context. Its antigen is undetermined. Terminally differentiated effector memory CD45RA+ cells were excluded by CCR7 positive selection of CD45RO-negative cells. All participating donors were Caucasian adults from Nashville, Tennessee. The germline gives CDR1 MGHRA, CDR2 YSYEKL. The J segment lost 6 bases and the V segment lost 1 base, leaving 4 bases of the junction unmatched. This CDR3 contains 14 residues. Repertoires were generated with immunoSEQ multiplex PCR, while TCRdb's copy carries only in-frame clones and drops some. The data hold more than 2 million clones, with approximately 94% observed a single time. This record comes from a study of shared clonotypes between healthy human individuals. Study details: The people who gave samples were two women and three men aged 18 to 49.

General study results and limits: There were few donors, and this limited the genetic and exposure-history diversity represented. Relative to clonotypes present in all four donors, those not shared had lower generation probabilities.

The sample taken for sequencing was naive CD8+ T cells sorted from blood. The gene calls are TRBV4-1 and TRBJ1-2, with 8 bases that match TRBD1. This clonotype was obtained from a young man in good health. CDR3 loop: CASSQVPGGNGYTF. The CDR3 region has the DNA TGCGCCAGCAGCCAAGTTCCAGGGGGCAATGGCTACACCTTC.